This paragraph reports one T cell receptor (beta chain). This sample was taken from a study of OX40 agonist ivuxolimab in advanced cancers. Study as a whole: Males comprised approximately 84% of the group, whose mean age was around 62 years (range 23 to 79).

The germline gives CDR1 SNHLY, CDR2 FYNNEI. V lost 2 bases and J 0 bases, leaving 7 bases between the germline ends. The CDR3 contains 14 residues. Clones were sequenced by immunoSEQ multiplex PCR, and TCRdb holds only the in-frame ones, with some missing. The sample holds 45,000 to 60,000 clones, more than 85% seen once. The sequence was collected from an adult with an advanced solid tumor such as melanoma, head and neck, liver or kidney cancer. The rearrangement links TRBV2 to TRBJ1-1; D is possibly TRBD1 (5 bases). The sequencing used CD4+ or CD8+ T cells sorted from blood, collected in a trial of the OX40 agonist ivuxolimab. The CDR3 nucleotides are TGTGCCAGCAGTGAAAGGGGCATGAACACTGAAGCTTTCTTT. It specifies CASSERGMNTEAFF.